This TCR beta chain was captured in a study of T cells in tuberculosis. As for the study in general: The T cells targeted glucose monomycolate, a mycobacterial lipid, via CD1B. IGRA-negative adolescents, IGRA-positive adolescents with latent tuberculosis and adults with active tuberculosis formed this South African cohort. Broader study findings: Selection depended on which cryopreserved specimens were available.

Each donor contributed roughly 100,000 T cells on average, unsorted. Worth noting for this clone: The antigen remains unidentified.

Germline V gives CDR1 LNHDA, CDR2 SQIVND (reference sequence). The CDR3 is 13 amino acids. V lost 10 bases, J lost 8 bases, and 15 bases lay in between. Measured with immunoSEQ multiplex PCR; TCRdb has only the in-frame clones, and not every one. Of about 35,000 clones listed, over 90% were seen once; the top ten hold roughly 7%. Sequencing was performed on PBMCs. The chain recombines TRBV19 with TRBJ1-6; D not certain. The sequence derives from a donor aged 10-30 years with latent tuberculosis or without tuberculosis infection. The CDR3 DNA is TGTGCCACCGCTACCCTGGAGGATTCACCCCTCCACTTT. Translated, it gives CATATLEDSPLHF.